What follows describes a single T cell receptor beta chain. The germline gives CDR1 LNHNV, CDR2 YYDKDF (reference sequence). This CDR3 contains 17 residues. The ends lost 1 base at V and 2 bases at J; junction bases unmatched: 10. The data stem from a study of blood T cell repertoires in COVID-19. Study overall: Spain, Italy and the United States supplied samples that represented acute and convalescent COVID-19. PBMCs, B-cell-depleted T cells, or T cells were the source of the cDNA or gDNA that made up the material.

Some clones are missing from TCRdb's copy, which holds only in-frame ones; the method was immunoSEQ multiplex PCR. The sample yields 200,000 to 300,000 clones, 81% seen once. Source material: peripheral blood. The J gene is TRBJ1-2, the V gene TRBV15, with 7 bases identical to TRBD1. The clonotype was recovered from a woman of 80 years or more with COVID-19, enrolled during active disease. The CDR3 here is CATSRAGRETGNYGYTF. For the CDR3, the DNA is TGTGCCACCAGCAGAGCGGGGCGTGAGACAGGGAACTATGGCTACACCTTC.